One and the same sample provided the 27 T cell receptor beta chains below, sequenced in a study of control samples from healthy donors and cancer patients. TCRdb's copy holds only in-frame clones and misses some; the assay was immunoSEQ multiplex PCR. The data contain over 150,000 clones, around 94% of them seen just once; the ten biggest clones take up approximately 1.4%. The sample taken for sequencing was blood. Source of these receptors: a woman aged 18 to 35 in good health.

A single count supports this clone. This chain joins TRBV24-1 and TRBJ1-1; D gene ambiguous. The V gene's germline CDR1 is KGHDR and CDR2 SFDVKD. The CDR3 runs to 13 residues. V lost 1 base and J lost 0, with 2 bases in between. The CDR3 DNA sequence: TGTGCCACCAGTGATTTCATGAACACTGAAGCTTTCTTT. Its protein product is CATSDFMNTEAFF.

The CDR3, as DNA: TGTGCCAGCAGTTGGGGGCTGGGCGAGCAGTACTTC. Amino acid sequence: CASSWGLGEQYF. V usage is TRBV6-5 and J usage is TRBJ2-7, with D possibly TRBD1 on 6 matching bases. V dropped 4 bases and J dropped 6 bases, with 10 bases sitting between them. The CDR3 covers 12 residues. Germline V gene data show CDR1 as MNHEY and CDR2 as SVGAGI.

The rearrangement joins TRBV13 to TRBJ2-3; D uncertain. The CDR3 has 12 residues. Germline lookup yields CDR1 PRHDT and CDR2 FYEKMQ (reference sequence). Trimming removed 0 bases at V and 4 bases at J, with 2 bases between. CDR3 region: CASSLGADTQYF. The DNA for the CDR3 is TGTGCCAGCAGCTTAGGGGCAGATACGCAGTATTTT. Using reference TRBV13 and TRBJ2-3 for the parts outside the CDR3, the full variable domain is AAGVIQSPRHLIKEKRETATLKCYPIPRHDTVYWYQQGPGQDPQFLISFYEKMQSDKGSIPDRFSAQQFSDYHSELNMSSLELGDSALYFCASSLGADTQYFGPGTRLTVL.

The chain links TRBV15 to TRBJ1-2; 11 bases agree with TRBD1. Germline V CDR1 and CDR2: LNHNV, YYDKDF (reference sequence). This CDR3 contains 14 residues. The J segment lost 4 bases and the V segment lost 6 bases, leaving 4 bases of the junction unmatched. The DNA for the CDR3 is TGTGCCACCAGTCCCGGGACAGGGGGCTATGGCTACACCTTC. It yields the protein CATSPGTGGYGYTF.

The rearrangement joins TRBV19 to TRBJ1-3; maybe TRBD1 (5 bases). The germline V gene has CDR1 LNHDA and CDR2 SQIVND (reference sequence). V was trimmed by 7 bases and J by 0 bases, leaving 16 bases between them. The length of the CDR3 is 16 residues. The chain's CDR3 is CASKSGRMDSGNTIYF. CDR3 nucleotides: TGTGCCAGTAAGTCGGGACGTATGGACTCTGGAAACACCATATATTTT.

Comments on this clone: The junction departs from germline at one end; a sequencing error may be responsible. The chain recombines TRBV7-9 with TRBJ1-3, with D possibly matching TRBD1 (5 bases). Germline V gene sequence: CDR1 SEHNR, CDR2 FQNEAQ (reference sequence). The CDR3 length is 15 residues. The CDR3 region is CASSLSGDSGNAIYF. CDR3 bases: TGTGCCAGCAGCTTAAGCGGGGACTCTGGAAACGCCATATATTTT.

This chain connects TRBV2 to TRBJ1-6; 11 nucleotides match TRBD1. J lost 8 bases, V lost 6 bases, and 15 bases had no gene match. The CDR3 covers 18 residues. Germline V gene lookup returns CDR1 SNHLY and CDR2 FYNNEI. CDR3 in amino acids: CASRRGTGGMFFDSPLHF. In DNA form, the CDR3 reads TGTGCCAGCAGGAGGGGGACAGGGGGAATGTTTTTTGATTCACCCCTCCACTTT.

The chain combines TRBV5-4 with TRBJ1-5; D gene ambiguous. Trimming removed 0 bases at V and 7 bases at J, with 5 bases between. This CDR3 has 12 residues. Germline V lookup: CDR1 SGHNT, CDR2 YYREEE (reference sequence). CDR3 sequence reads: CASSLAGQPQHF. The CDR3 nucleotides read TGTGCCAGCAGCTTGGCTGGGCAGCCCCAGCATTTT.

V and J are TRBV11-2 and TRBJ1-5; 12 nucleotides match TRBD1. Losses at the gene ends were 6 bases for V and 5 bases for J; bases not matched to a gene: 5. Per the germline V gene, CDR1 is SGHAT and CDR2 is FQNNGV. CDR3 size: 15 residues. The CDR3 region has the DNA TGTGCCAGCAGTCTGGGACAGGGGGCAGATCAGCCCCAGCATTTT. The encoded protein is CASSLGQGADQPQHF.

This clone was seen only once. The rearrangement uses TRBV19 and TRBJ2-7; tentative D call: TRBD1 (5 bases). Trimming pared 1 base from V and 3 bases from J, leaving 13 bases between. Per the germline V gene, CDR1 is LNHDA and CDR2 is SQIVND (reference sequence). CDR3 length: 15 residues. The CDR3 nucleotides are TGTGCCAGTAGTATAGGAGCGACAGATTACTACGAGCAGTACTTC. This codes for CASSIGATDYYEQYF. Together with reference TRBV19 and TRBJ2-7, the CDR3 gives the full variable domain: DGGITQSPKYLFRKEGQNVTLSCEQNLNHDAMYWYRQDPGQGLRLIYYSQIVNDFQKGDIAEGYSVSREKKESFPLTVTSAQKNPTAFYLCASSIGATDYYEQYFGPGTRLTVT.

The CDR3 reads CASSLVPAGRTGELFF. The CDR3 nucleotides are TGTGCCAGCAGCTTAGTTCCAGCGGGAAGAACCGGGGAGCTGTTTTTT. The chain joins TRBV11-2 to TRBJ2-2, with 7 bases fitting TRBD2. The CDR3 runs to 16 residues. CDR1 and CDR2 from the germline V gene are SGHAT and FQNNGV. V trimming: 1 base; J trimming: 5 bases; junction bases outside the gene matches: 7.

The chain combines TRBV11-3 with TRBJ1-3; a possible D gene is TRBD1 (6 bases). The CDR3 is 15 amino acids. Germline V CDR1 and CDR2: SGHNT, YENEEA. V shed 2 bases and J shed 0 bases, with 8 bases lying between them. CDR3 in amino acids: CASSLNRVSGNTIYF. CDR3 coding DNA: TGTGCCAGCAGCTTAAACAGGGTCTCTGGAAACACCATATATTTT.

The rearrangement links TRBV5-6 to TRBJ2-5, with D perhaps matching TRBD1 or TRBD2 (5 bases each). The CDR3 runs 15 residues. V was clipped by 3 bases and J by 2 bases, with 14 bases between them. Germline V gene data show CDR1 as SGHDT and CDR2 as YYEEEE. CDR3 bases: TGTGCCAGCAGCTCCGGGACCTATGGGCAAGAGACCCAGTACTTC. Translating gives CASSSGTYGQETQYF.

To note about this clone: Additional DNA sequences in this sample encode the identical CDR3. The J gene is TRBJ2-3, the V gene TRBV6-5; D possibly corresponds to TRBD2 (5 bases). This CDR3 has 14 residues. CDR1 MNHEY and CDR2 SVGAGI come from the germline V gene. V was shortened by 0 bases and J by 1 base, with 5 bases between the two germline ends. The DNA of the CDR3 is TGTGCCAGCAGTTACTCGCGGGGCACAGATACGCAGTATTTT. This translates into CASSYSRGTDTQYF.

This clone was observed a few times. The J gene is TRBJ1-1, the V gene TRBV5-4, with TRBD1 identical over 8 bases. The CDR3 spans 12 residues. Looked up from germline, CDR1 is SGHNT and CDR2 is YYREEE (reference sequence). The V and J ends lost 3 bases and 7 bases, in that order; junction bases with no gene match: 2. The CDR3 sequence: CASSWTGIEAFF. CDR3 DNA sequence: TGTGCCAGCAGCTGGACAGGGATTGAAGCTTTCTTT. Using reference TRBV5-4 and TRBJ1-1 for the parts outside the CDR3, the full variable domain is ETGVTQSPTHLIKTRGQQVTLRCSSQSGHNTVSWYQQALGQGPQFIFQYYREEENGRGNFPPRFSGLQFPNYSSELNVNALELDDSALYLCASSWTGIEAFFGQGTRLTVV.

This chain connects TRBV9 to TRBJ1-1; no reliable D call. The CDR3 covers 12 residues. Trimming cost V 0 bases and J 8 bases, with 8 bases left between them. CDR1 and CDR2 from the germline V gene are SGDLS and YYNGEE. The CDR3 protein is CASSVEGGEAFF. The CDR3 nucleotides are TGTGCCAGCAGCGTAGAAGGCGGGGAAGCTTTCTTT.

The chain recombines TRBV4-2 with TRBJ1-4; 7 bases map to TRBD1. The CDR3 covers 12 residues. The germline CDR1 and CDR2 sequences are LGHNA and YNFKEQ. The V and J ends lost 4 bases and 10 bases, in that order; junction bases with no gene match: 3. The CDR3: CASSRQGVKLFF. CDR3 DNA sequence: TGTGCCAGCAGCCGACAGGGAGTAAAACTGTTTTTT.

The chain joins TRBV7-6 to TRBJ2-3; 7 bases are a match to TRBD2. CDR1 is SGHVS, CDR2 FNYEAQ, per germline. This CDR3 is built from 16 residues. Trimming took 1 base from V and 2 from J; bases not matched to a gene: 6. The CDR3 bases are TGTGCCAGCAGCTTAGGAGCGGGATCATCCACAGATACGCAGTATTTT. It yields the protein CASSLGAGSSTDTQYF.

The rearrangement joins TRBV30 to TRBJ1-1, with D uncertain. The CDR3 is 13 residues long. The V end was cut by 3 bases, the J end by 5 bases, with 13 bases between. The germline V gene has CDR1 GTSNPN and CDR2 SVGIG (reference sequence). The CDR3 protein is CAWRDLEATEAFF. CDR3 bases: TGTGCCTGGAGGGACCTGGAGGCAACTGAAGCTTTCTTT. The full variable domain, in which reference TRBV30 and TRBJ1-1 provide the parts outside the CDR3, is SQTIHQWPATLVQPVGSPLSLECTVEGTSNPNLYWYRQAAGRGLQLLFYSVGIGQISSEVPQNLSASRPQDRQFILSSKKLLLSDSGFYLCAWRDLEATEAFFGQGTRLTVV.

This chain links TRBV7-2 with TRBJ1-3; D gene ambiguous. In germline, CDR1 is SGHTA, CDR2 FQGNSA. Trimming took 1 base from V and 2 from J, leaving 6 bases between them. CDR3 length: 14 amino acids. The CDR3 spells CASSLGRAGNTIYF. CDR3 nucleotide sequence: TGTGCCAGCAGCTTAGGGAGGGCTGGAAACACCATATATTTT.

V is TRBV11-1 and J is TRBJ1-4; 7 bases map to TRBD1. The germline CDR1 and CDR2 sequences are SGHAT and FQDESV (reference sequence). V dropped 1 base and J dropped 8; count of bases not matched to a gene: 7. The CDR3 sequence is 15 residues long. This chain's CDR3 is CASSLETGRREKLFF. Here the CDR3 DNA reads TGTGCCAGCAGCTTAGAGACAGGGCGGCGGGAAAAACTGTTTTTT.

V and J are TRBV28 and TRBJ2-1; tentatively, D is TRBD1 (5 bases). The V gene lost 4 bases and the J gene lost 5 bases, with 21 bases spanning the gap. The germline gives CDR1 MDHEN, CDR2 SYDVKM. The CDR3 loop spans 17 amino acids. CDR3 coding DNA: TGTGCCAGCAGTTCCCCCATAGGGGCAGGGATAAACAATGAGCAGTTCTTC. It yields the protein CASSSPIGAGINNEQFF. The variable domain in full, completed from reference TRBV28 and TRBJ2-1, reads DVKVTQSSRYLVKRTGEKVFLECVQDMDHENMFWYRQDPGLGLRLIYFSYDVKMKEKGDIPEGYSVSREKKERFSLILESASTNQTSMYLCASSSPIGAGINNEQFFGPGTRLTVL.

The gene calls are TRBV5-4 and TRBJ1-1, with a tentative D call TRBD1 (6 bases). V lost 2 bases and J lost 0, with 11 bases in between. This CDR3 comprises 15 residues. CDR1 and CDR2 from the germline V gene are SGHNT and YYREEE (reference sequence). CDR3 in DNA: TGTGCCAGCAGCTTCTTCAGGGGAGTGAACACTGAAGCTTTCTTT. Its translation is CASSFFRGVNTEAFF. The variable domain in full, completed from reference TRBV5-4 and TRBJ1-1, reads ETGVTQSPTHLIKTRGQQVTLRCSSQSGHNTVSWYQQALGQGPQFIFQYYREEENGRGNFPPRFSGLQFPNYSSELNVNALELDDSALYLCASSFFRGVNTEAFFGQGTRLTVV.

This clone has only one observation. CDR3 residues: CASSPLGGLGTEAFF. CDR3 DNA sequence: TGTGCCAGCAGCCCCCTGGGGGGCCTGGGGACTGAAGCTTTCTTT. This chain connects TRBV7-2 to TRBJ1-1, with D possibly being TRBD1 (6 bases). Trimming cost V 5 bases and J 5 bases, with 18 bases left between them. The CDR3 contains 15 residues. Germline-derived CDR1 and CDR2 are SGHTA and FQGNSA.

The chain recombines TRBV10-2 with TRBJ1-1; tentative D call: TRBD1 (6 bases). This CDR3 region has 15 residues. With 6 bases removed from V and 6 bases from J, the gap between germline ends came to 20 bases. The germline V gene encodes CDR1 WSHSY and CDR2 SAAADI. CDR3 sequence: CASSYVMTGRPEAFF. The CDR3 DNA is TGCGCCAGCAGCTACGTTATGACAGGTCGGCCTGAAGCTTTCTTT.

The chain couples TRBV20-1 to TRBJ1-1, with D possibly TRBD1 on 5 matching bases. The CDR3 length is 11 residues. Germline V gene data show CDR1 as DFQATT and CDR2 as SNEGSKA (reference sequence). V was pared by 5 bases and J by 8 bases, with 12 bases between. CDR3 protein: CSAGEGVEAFF. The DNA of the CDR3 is TGCAGTGCTGGTGAAGGGGTGGAAGCTTTCTTT.

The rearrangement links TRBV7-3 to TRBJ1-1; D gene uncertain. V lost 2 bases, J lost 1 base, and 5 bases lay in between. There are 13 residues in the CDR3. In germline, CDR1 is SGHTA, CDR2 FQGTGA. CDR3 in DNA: TGTGCCAGCAGCTTATACCAGAACACTGAAGCTTTCTTT. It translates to CASSLYQNTEAFF.